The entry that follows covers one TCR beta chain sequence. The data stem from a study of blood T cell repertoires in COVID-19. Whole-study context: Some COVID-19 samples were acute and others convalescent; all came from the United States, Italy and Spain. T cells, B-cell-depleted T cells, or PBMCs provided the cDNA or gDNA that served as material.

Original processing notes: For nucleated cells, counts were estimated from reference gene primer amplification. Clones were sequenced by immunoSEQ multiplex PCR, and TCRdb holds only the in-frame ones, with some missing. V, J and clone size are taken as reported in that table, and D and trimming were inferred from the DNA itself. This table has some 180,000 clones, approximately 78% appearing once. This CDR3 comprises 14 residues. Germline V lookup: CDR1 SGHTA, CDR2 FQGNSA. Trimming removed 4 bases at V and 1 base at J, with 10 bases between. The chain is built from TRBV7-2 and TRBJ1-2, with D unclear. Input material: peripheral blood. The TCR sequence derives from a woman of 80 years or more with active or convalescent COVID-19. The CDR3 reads CASSSSGGNYGYTF. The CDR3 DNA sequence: TGTGCCAGCAGCTCCTCCGGAGGTAACTATGGCTACACCTTC.